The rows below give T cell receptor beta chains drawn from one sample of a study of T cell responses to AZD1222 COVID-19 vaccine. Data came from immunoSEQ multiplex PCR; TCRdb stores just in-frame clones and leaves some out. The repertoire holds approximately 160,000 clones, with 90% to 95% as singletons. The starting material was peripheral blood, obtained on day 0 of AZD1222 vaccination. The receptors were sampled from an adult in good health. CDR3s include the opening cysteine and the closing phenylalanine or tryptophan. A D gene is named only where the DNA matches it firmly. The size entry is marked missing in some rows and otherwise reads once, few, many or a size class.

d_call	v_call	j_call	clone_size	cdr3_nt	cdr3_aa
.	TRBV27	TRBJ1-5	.	TGTGCCAGCAGTTTTAGGGTTCATCAGCCCCAGCATTTT	CASSFRVHQPQHF
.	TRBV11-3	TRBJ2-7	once	TGTGCCAGCAGCTTAGCACGGACAGCTTCCTCCTACGAGCAGTACTTC	CASSLARTASSYEQYF
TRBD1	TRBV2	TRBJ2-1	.	TGTGCCAGCGGGGGACAGTACAATGAGCAGTTCTTC	CASGGQYNEQFF
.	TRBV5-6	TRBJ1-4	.	TGTGTCAGCAGCTTGGTCAATGATGAAAAACTGTTTTTT	CVSSLVNDEKLFF
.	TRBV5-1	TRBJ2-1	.	TGCGCCAGCAGCTTGGCTCTTTATGAGGGATTCGGGCAGTTCTTC	CASSLALYEGFGQFF
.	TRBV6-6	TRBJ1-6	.	TGTGCCAGCAGTCGCGCCGTGGTGGGGAGCTCCTATAATTCACCCCTCCACTTT	CASSRAVVGSSYNSPLHF
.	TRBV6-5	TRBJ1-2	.	TGTGCCAGCACCGAGGGGCGCTATGGCTACACCTTC	CASTEGRYGYTF
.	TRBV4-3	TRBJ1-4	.	TGCGCCAGCAGCCGCACAGGGACGAGGGAAAAACTGTTTTTT	CASSRTGTREKLFF
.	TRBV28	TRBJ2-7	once	TGTGCCAGCCTTGGACAGTACGAGCAGTACTTC	CASLGQYEQYF
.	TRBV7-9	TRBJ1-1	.	TGTGCCAGCAGCTTCACTAACACTGAAGCTTTCTTT	CASSFTNTEAFF
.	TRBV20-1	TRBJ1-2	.	TGCAGTGCTCCCGAGGAGCATGGCTACACCTTC	CSAPEEHGYTF
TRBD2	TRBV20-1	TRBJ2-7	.	TGCAGTGCTAGTAAGACTAGCGGCTCCTACGAGCAGTACTTC	CSASKTSGSYEQYF
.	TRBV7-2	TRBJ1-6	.	TGTGCCAGCAGCTTTATCTTGGTCAGCTCCTATAATTCACCCCTCCACTTT	CASSFILVSSYNSPLHF
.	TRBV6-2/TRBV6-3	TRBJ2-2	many	TGTGCCAGCAGCCACAGGGGGAGGGACACCGGGGAGCTGTTTTTT	CASSHRGRDTGELFF
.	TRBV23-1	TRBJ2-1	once	TGCGGTGACAGAACCAGCGATGAGCAGTTCTTC	CGDRTSDEQFF
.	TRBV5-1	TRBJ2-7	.	TGCGCCAGCAGCTTGCGGGGGACAGTCCTGGGCGAGCAGTACTTC	CASSLRGTVLGEQYF
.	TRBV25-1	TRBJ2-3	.	TGTGCCAGCAGCCGCGAAGGGGCTAACACAGATACGCAGTATTTT	CASSREGANTDTQYF
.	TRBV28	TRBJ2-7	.	TGTGCCAGCAGTCCCCCGGGCAGGGCGCCGTACGAGCAGTACTTC	CASSPPGRAPYEQYF
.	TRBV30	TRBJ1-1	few	TGTGCCTGGAGTCAGGGGTCGACGGCGAACACTGAAGCTTTCTTT	CAWSQGSTANTEAFF
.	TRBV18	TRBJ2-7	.	TGTGCCAGCTCACTCCTTGAACGCTACGAGCAGTACTTC	CASSLLERYEQYF
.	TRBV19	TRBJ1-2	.	TGTGCCATTAGGGGCGGAAACTATGGCTACACCTTC	CAIRGGNYGYTF
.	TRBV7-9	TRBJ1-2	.	TGTGCCAGCAGCCTCTGGACCTCCTCCAGATATGGCTACACCTTC	CASSLWTSSRYGYTF
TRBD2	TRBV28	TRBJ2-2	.	TGTGCCAGCAGTTTATTCATTAGCGGGAGGACCGTGGCCGGGGAGCTGTTTTTT	CASSLFISGRTVAGELFF
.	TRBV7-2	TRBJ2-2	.	TGTGCCAGCAGCTTAGGGGTACAGGACCCCGGGGAGCTGTTTTTT	CASSLGVQDPGELFF
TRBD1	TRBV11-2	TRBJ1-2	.	TGTGCCAGCACCGACGTGTTGGGACAGTATTCTTATGGCTACACCTTC	CASTDVLGQYSYGYTF
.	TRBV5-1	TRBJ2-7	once	TGCGCCAGCAGCCCCATAATGAGCGTAACAAGCTCCTACGAGCAGTACTTC	CASSPIMSVTSSYEQYF
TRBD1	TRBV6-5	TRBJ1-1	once	TGTGCCAGCAGTCAACGGGACAGAACCCAAGCTTTCTTT	CASSQRDRTQAFF
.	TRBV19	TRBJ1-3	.	TGTGCCAGTAGTATCGGCGCGGGCTCTGGAAACACCATATATTTT	CASSIGAGSGNTIYF
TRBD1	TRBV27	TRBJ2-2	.	TGTGCCAGCAGTGTCGGGACAGCCGCGAACACCGGGGAGCTGTTTTTT	CASSVGTAANTGELFF
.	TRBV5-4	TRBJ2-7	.	TGTGCCAGCAGCTTTTCGGGCGGAACGGGGGAGCAGTACTTC	CASSFSGGTGEQYF